The T cell receptor (beta chain) under discussion was sequenced for a study of blood T cells in healthy people across ages. Broader study findings: Comparison with aged donors showed that long-lived donors had more naive CD4+ cells and higher diversity. Observed TCR beta diversity per million T cells went down as age went up. This fall followed a roughly linear course with age. Calculation of diversity from one million T cells yielded estimates considered to be underestimates.

Through a sample-barcoded 5' primer and a J-beta primer mix, a second PCR was run for roughly 6 to 12 cycles. TCRdb analysed the 5' RACE reads with MiXCR anew, one entry per CDR3 protein. The sample lists some 900,000 distinct CDR3 sequences; under 30% were seen once. About this clonotype: Its antigen is currently unknown.

The TCR was taken from a woman aged 80 or over in good health. Input material: blood.

The CDR3 is CASLLALAGGELFF. For the CDR3, the DNA is TGTGCCAGCCTCCTAGCTCTGGCTGGCGGGGAGCTGTTTTTT. The rearrangement links TRBV7-2 to TRBJ2-2, with D possibly being TRBD2 (5 bases). In germline, CDR1 is SGHTA, CDR2 FQGNSA. CDR3 length: 14 amino acids. V shed 8 bases and J shed 7 bases, with 17 bases lying between them.